The 3 T cell receptor beta chains reported below all come from one sample, sequenced in a study of T cell responses to AZD1222 COVID-19 vaccine (dated by TCRdb to the early 2020s). Library construction relied on the immunoSEQ multiplex PCR assay. In its TCRdb copy, this immuneACCESS table keeps in-frame sequences only and misses some clones. Where compared with another copy, unresolved V genes explain less than half of these, and the others have no known cause. The table for this sample lists 250,000 to 300,000 clones; 85% to 95% of them were counted only once. 0.5% to 0.7% of the sample goes to the ten largest clones. The sample's time point label, in plain terms: about 28 days (+/-7) after the second vaccine dose. The sequencing here drew on peripheral blood, taken 28 days after the second AZD1222 dose. Receptor source: an adult who received the AZD1222 COVID-19 vaccine.

This chain uses TRBV2 with TRBJ2-7; maybe TRBD2 (6 bases). Germline assignment: CDR1 SNHLY and CDR2 FYNNEI. Trimming took 9 bases from V and 7 from J, leaving 22 bases between them. This CDR3 contains 14 residues. The CDR3 nucleotides are TGTGCCAGTCGGGGTGCGACTAGTCCGGGGGAGCAGTACTTC. Amino acid sequence: CASRGATSPGEQYF.

The chain links TRBV29-1 to TRBJ2-5, with 7 bases fitting TRBD2. CDR1 is SQVTM and CDR2 is ANQGSEA in the germline V gene. The CDR3 is 15 residues long. Trimming cost V 4 bases and J 4 bases; bases outside gene matches: 12. The CDR3 reads CSVAPRSGRGETQYF. The DNA of the CDR3 is TGCAGCGTTGCCCCGCGCAGTGGGAGGGGAGAGACCCAGTACTTC.

This sequence joins TRBV1 and TRBJ1-1; TRBD1 is taken as the D call from the table, unchecked against the DNA. TRBV1 is given as a pseudogene. The length of the CDR3 is 18 residues. The CDR3 DNA follows: TGCACCAGCAGCCAAGCCCCTCGGGACAATACCCCGACCACTGAAGCTTTCTTT. This translates into CTSSQAPRDNTPTTEAFF.